The T cell receptor (beta chain) under discussion was sequenced for a study of T cell changes during pregnancy in multiple sclerosis. Clones were sequenced by immunoSEQ multiplex PCR, and TCRdb holds only the in-frame ones, with some missing. The sample consists of 40,000 to 45,000 clones, around 92% of them appearing once. This CDR3 contains 15 residues. The germline CDR1 and CDR2 sequences are SGHAT and FQNNGV. Deletions cut 0 bases from V and 0 bases from J, with 7 bases between. The chain links TRBV11-2 to TRBJ2-3, with D perhaps matching TRBD2 (6 bases). This TCR derives from a female donor with multiple sclerosis, enrolled in a pregnancy study. The sample in question was CD4+ T cells from peripheral blood mononuclear cells, obtained in the third trimester of pregnancy. The CDR3 region has the DNA TGTGCCAGCAGCTTAGAGGGGGGTAGCACAGATACGCAGTATTTT. As protein: CASSLEGGSTDTQYF.